The 14 T cell receptor beta chains presented below share a single source sample, sequenced in a study of cytomegalovirus exposure and HLA in healthy donors. Generated by immunoSEQ multiplex PCR, the TCRdb table keeps only in-frame clones and is missing some. The table has about 120,000 clones, more than 95% seen once. Sequencing was done on a sample of PBMCs. Receptor source: a man in his late teens or twenties in good health and CMV-seronegative.

The chain uses TRBV19 and TRBJ2-2; D is unclear. Germline loops: CDR1 LNHDA, CDR2 SQIVND (reference sequence). Trimming left V 2 bases short and J 3 bases short, with 7 bases between. The CDR3 loop spans 14 amino acids. Here the CDR3 reads CASSIRQDTGELFF. In nucleotides, the CDR3 is TGTGCCAGTAGTATACGGCAGGACACCGGGGAGCTGTTTTTT.

The rearrangement uses TRBV30 and TRBJ2-4; no clear D gene. CDR1 is GTSNPN and CDR2 is SVGIG in the germline V gene (reference sequence). The CDR3 is made up of 16 amino acids. V dropped 0 bases and J dropped 0 bases, with 12 bases sitting between them. CDR3 loop: CAWSVPGFVAKNIQYF. The CDR3 DNA is TGTGCCTGGAGTGTACCAGGATTTGTAGCCAAAAACATTCAGTACTTC.

The chain couples TRBV7-2 to TRBJ2-3; TRBD2 agrees at 11 bases. Germline CDR1 SGHTA, CDR2 FQGNSA. This CDR3 has 16 amino acids. The V segment lost 4 bases and the J segment 5 bases; nucleotides outside the gene matches: 8. The CDR3 DNA reads TGTGCCAGCAGCTCTTTTCTAGCGGGAGGTTTAGATACGCAGTATTTT. Amino acid sequence: CASSSFLAGGLDTQYF.

This clone appeared a few times. This chain joins TRBV11-3 and TRBJ1-2; D gene ambiguous. V was clipped by 1 base and J by 1 base, with 7 bases between them. Germline V lookup: CDR1 SGHNT, CDR2 YENEEA. CDR3 length: 14 amino acids. The CDR3 nucleotides read TGTGCCAGCAGCTTAGGGCCCGATAACTATGGCTACACCTTC. This translates into CASSLGPDNYGYTF.

This clone was detected only a few times. J is TRBJ2-3 and V is TRBV6-4, with 12 bases identical to TRBD2. The CDR3 length is 16 residues. V dropped 3 bases and J dropped 4; count of bases not matched to a gene: 5. Germline CDR1 MRHNA, CDR2 SNTAGT. The CDR3 protein is CASSEKLAGGPDTQYF. In DNA form, the CDR3 reads TGTGCCAGCAGTGAGAAGCTAGCGGGAGGGCCAGATACGCAGTATTTT.

This clone was counted between two and nine times. The chain recombines TRBV28 with TRBJ1-1; D might be TRBD1 (5 bases). CDR1 is MDHEN and CDR2 is SYDVKM in the germline V gene. V dropped 7 bases and J dropped 0 bases, with 15 bases sitting between them. This CDR3 region has 15 residues. The chain's CDR3 is CASIPAGGLNTEAFF. The CDR3 DNA reads as TGTGCCAGCATTCCAGCCGGGGGTCTGAACACTGAAGCTTTCTTT.

V and J are TRBV5-4 and TRBJ2-7; 8 bases align to TRBD1. The CDR3 consists of 14 residues. Germline CDR1 SGHNT, CDR2 YYREEE (reference sequence). V shed 2 bases, J shed 2 bases, and the junction held 3 bases outside the gene matches. This CDR3 reads CASSLGTGAYEQYF. The CDR3 nucleotides are TGTGCCAGCAGCTTAGGGACAGGAGCCTACGAGCAGTACTTC.

The gene calls are TRBV18 and TRBJ2-7, with TRBD1 as a possible D gene (5 bases). Germline V lookup: CDR1 KGHSH, CDR2 LQKENI. Trimming removed 3 bases from V and 3 bases from J, with 15 bases in between. This CDR3 contains 15 residues. Written as DNA, the CDR3 is TGTGCCAGCTCACCCGACTTAGGACACAGCTACGAGCAGTACTTC. This encodes CASSPDLGHSYEQYF.

V usage is TRBV19 and J usage is TRBJ1-2; a weak D match, TRBD1 (6 bases). Germline values: CDR1 LNHDA, CDR2 SQIVND (reference sequence). The V end was cut by 5 bases, the J end by 4 bases, with 14 bases between. The CDR3 is 14 amino acids. The CDR3: CASSFPAGAYGYTF. CDR3 bases: TGTGCCAGTAGTTTCCCCGCGGGGGCCTATGGCTACACCTTC.

The table lists this clone with a count of one. The chain couples TRBV7-9 to TRBJ1-5, with D uncertain. V lost 6 bases, J lost 1 base, and 7 bases lay in between. The CDR3 consists of 13 residues. From germline, CDR1 is SEHNR and CDR2 FQNEAQ (reference sequence). The CDR3 nucleotides read TGTGCCAGCAGAACAGACAGCAATCAGCCCCAGCATTTT. It is translated as CASRTDSNQPQHF.

V is TRBV29-1 and J is TRBJ2-5; D gene uncertain. V was cut by 1 base and J by 2 bases, with 5 bases left in between. This CDR3 region has 12 residues. The V gene's germline CDR1 is SQVTM and CDR2 ANQGSEA. CDR3: CSVEVSQETQYF. CDR3 DNA sequence: TGCAGCGTTGAAGTCTCTCAAGAGACCCAGTACTTC.

V gene TRBV11-3 combines with J gene TRBJ2-2, with 9 bases lining up with TRBD1. The CDR3 extends over 14 amino acids. Germline V gene sequence: CDR1 SGHNT, CDR2 YENEEA. Trimming at V came to 3 bases and at J to 6 bases, leaving 2 bases not matched to a gene. CDR3 in amino acids: CASSFTGGSGELFF. The DNA of the CDR3 is TGTGCCAGCAGCTTCACAGGGGGCTCCGGGGAGCTGTTTTTT.

This rearrangement joins TRBV9 to TRBJ1-2; 9 bases are a match to TRBD1. CDR3 size: 15 residues. V dropped 0 bases and J dropped 4; count of bases not matched to a gene: 4. CDR1 and CDR2 (germline): SGDLS, YYNGEE. The CDR3 sequence is CASSVGGTGIYGYTF. The CDR3 region has the DNA TGTGCCAGCAGCGTAGGTGGGACAGGGATCTATGGCTACACCTTC.

The chain is built from TRBV5-4 and TRBJ2-3; the match to TRBD1 covers 7 bases. The CDR3 runs 16 residues. Per germline, CDR1 SGHNT and CDR2 YYREEE (reference sequence). J was trimmed by 7 bases and V by 2 bases; bases with no gene match: 13. CDR3 residues: CASSFKSPQGFNTQYF. Here the CDR3 DNA reads TGTGCCAGCAGCTTTAAATCCCCACAGGGGTTCAATACGCAGTATTTT.